This T cell receptor (beta chain) was identified during a study of cytomegalovirus exposure and HLA in healthy donors. The CDR3 totals 15 residues. Germline values: CDR1 SGHTA, CDR2 FQGNSA. The table lists this clone with a few counts. In the PCR, 60 Vbeta and 13 Jbeta primers were used. This table comes from immunoSEQ multiplex PCR, and its TCRdb copy is limited to in-frame clones, with some not included. The table shows some 140,000 clones, with roughly 80% occurring only once. The J gene is TRBJ2-5, the V gene TRBV7-2, with 12 bases identical to TRBD2. The end of the DNA is better explained by TRBJ2-7, so the J call may be wrong. The receptor comes from a woman in her forties or fifties in good health and CMV-seropositive. The sample comprised PBMCs. The CDR3 loop is CASSEPGLAGYEQYF. The CDR3 bases are TGTGCCAGCAGCGAACCGGGACTAGCGGGCTACGAGCAGTACTTC.